This T cell receptor beta chain is drawn from a study of glioma-infiltrating T cells. Study-wide findings and caveats: Above-expected tissue-blood divergence occurred in all gliomas, most in low-grade ones.

This clonotype was seen many times. Antigen: not known. From germline, CDR1 is MGHRA and CDR2 YSYEKL. Trimming removed 1 base from V and 3 bases from J; junction bases left unmatched: 4. CDR3 length: 16 amino acids. Amplification of TCR alpha and beta CDR3 regions from RNA used iRepertoire nested multiplex PCR. TCRdb fed the multiplex PCR reads into MiXCR, producing one record per CDR3 protein. The sample includes about 99,000 distinct CDR3 sequences, about 30% of them seen just once. The chain uses TRBV4-1 and TRBJ1-5, with 9 bases lining up with TRBD1. The receptor was derived from a human donor with low-grade glioma or glioblastoma, undergoing nonglioma brain surgery, or in good health (not recorded which). Sequencing was carried out using glioma tissue, nonneoplastic brain tissue, or PBMCs (not recorded which). In DNA form, the CDR3 reads TGCGCCAGCAGCCAAGCGGGACAGGGAGACAATCAGCCCCAGCATTTT. It yields the protein CASSQAGQGDNQPQHF.